Included here is one T cell receptor (beta chain) sequence, with context. The V gene's germline CDR1 is LNHDA and CDR2 SQIVND (reference sequence). The CDR3 runs 16 residues. Unmatched junction bases numbered 7, after V lost 2 bases and J lost 1 base. The data are from a study of blood T cell repertoires in COVID-19. This table comes from immunoSEQ multiplex PCR, and its TCRdb copy is limited to in-frame clones, with some not included. Of 170,000 or so clones in the sample, around nine tenths are singletons; the top ten hold 0.53%. The receptor was isolated from a man in his fifties or sixties with acute or convalescent COVID-19. Sequencing was carried out using peripheral blood. The chain joins TRBV19 to TRBJ1-2; 7 positions agree with TRBD1. The chain's CDR3 is CASSIPRQGLNYGYTF. The CDR3 DNA reads as TGTGCCAGTAGTATACCCCGACAGGGACTTAACTATGGCTACACCTTC.